One and the same sample provided the 23 T cell receptor beta chains below, sequenced in a study of blood T cell repertoires in COVID-19. Some clones are missing from TCRdb's copy, which holds only in-frame ones; the method was immunoSEQ multiplex PCR. The table shows more than 300,000 clones, with about 93% occurring only once. The specimen sequenced was peripheral blood. Receptors originate from a woman younger than 35 who had recovered from COVID-19.

This clone was seen just once. The chain has TRBV7-2 and TRBJ2-7; TRBD2 matches 8 bases. Per germline, CDR1 SGHTA and CDR2 FQGNSA. V was clipped by 5 bases and J by 0 bases; unmatched bases: 9. This CDR3 is 16 amino acids long. The chain's CDR3 is CASSGSGSELSYEQYV. In nucleotides, the CDR3 is TGTGCCAGCAGCGGAAGCGGGAGTGAACTCTCCTACGAGCAGTACGTC.

This rearrangement joins TRBV7-2 to TRBJ2-3; D gene uncertain. V dropped 0 bases and J dropped 3 bases, with 10 bases sitting between them. Germline CDR1 is SGHTA and CDR2 is FQGNSA. The CDR3 is 15 residues long. In DNA, the CDR3 is TGTGCCAGCAGCTTAGCCGGTCTACGAACAGATACGCAGTATTTT. This codes for CASSLAGLRTDTQYF.

V and J are TRBV5-6 and TRBJ2-6, with no clear D. Germline CDR1 and CDR2: SGHDT and YYEEEE. CDR3 length: 15 amino acids. Trimming shortened V by 0 bases and J by 0 bases, and 4 bases separated the two germline ends. The CDR3, as DNA: TGTGCCAGCAGCTTGGTATACTCTGGGGCCAACGTCCTGACTTTC. Amino acid sequence: CASSLVYSGANVLTF.

The chain uses TRBV6-5 and TRBJ1-5; TRBD1 aligns across 9 bases. CDR3 length: 16 amino acids. Germline V gene sequence: CDR1 MNHEY, CDR2 SVGAGI. V trimming: 4 bases; J trimming: 6 bases; junction bases outside the gene matches: 10. The CDR3 spells CASSSRGQGVSQPQHF. In DNA, the CDR3 is TGTGCCAGCAGTTCCCGGGGACAGGGCGTGAGTCAGCCCCAGCATTTT.

The J gene is TRBJ2-1, the V gene TRBV2; D is undetermined. CDR3 length: 11 amino acids. Germline values: CDR1 SNHLY, CDR2 FYNNEI. The V end lost 11 bases, the J end lost 0 bases, and 5 bases lay between the germline ends. CDR3 nucleotide sequence: TGTGCCTCTACCTCCTACAATGAGCAGTTCTTC. Its translation: CASTSYNEQFF.

This chain joins TRBV11-3 and TRBJ1-2; 7 bases agree with TRBD1. Germline CDR1 and CDR2: SGHNT and YENEEA. V gave up 5 bases and J gave up 4 bases; unmatched junction bases: 10. The CDR3 length is 15 residues. The CDR3 region is CASSQNRGDGYGYTF. DNA for the CDR3: TGTGCCAGCAGCCAAAACAGGGGCGATGGCTATGGCTACACCTTC.

The CDR3, as DNA: TGTGCCAGCAGCGAACCTGCCGGGGGAGACCCCTACAATGAGCAGTTCTTC. Translation: CASSEPAGGDPYNEQFF. The J gene is TRBJ2-1, the V gene TRBV9; D perhaps matches TRBD2 (6 bases). V was pared by 3 bases and J by 2 bases, with 18 bases between. This CDR3 is built from 17 residues. The germline V gene encodes CDR1 SGDLS and CDR2 YYNGEE.

The DNA of the CDR3 is TGTGCCAGCAGCTATAGAAAGCCTACAGGGACACAAGAGACCCAGTACTTC. Amino acid sequence: CASSYRKPTGTQETQYF. V usage is TRBV7-2 and J usage is TRBJ2-5, with D tentatively TRBD1 (6 bases). Per germline, CDR1 SGHTA and CDR2 FQGNSA. Trimming cost V 4 bases and J 2 bases, with 20 bases left between them. This CDR3 has 17 amino acids.

With respect to this clone: The sample carries other DNA sequences with the same CDR3. This chain links TRBV9 with TRBJ1-5; D remains unclear. The CDR3 contains 14 residues. Trimming left V 0 bases short and J 4 bases short, with 8 bases between. The germline V gene encodes CDR1 SGDLS and CDR2 YYNGEE. The chain's CDR3 is CASSVAGGNQPQHF. The CDR3 DNA reads TGTGCCAGCAGCGTAGCGGGTGGAAATCAGCCCCAGCATTTT.

This sequence joins TRBV5-1 and TRBJ1-2; 7 nucleotides match TRBD1. V gave up 4 bases and J gave up 4 bases; unmatched junction bases: 7. The V gene's germline CDR1 is SGHRS and CDR2 YFSETQ. CDR3 length: 14 residues. The CDR3 DNA follows: TGCGCCAGCAGCATAGGACAGGATCCCTATGGCTACACCTTC. Amino acid sequence: CASSIGQDPYGYTF.

The V and J genes are TRBV4-1 and TRBJ1-1, with D possibly matching TRBD1 (5 bases). Trimming pared 2 bases from V and 3 bases from J, leaving 13 bases between. The CDR3 extends over 15 amino acids. Per germline, CDR1 MGHRA and CDR2 YSYEKL. CDR3 nucleotide sequence: TGCGCCAGCAGCCAAAGGCAGGGTGGGGACACTGAAGCTTTCTTT. The encoded protein is CASSQRQGGDTEAFF.

This clone was counted a single time. This sequence joins TRBV6-5 and TRBJ2-7, with 12 bases matching TRBD2. After removal of 10 bases from V and 5 bases from J, the junction contained 6 bases not matched to a gene. CDR3 size: 13 residues. The germline V gene has CDR1 MNHEY and CDR2 SVGAGI. The DNA of the CDR3 is TGTGCCACCTCACTAGCGGGAGGTGACGAGCAGTACGTC. Amino acid sequence: CATSLAGGDEQYV.

The J gene is TRBJ2-1, the V gene TRBV5-1, with 10 bases fitting TRBD1. The CDR3 spans 16 residues. Germline V CDR1 and CDR2: SGHRS, YFSETQ. V was clipped by 4 bases and J by 2 bases; unmatched bases: 6. The chain's CDR3 is CASSRRGQGTYNEQFF. The CDR3 coding sequence is TGCGCCAGCAGCAGACGGGGACAGGGGACCTACAATGAGCAGTTCTTC.

The V gene is TRBV7-8, the J gene TRBJ2-7; D gene ambiguous. The CDR3 contains 11 residues. Germline V gives CDR1 SGHVS, CDR2 FQNEAQ. V was clipped by 5 bases and J by 8 bases, with 10 bases between them. CDR3: CASSRGVKQYV. The CDR3 DNA reads TGTGCCAGCAGCCGCGGTGTCAAGCAGTACGTC.

This sequence joins TRBV7-9 and TRBJ1-2; 8 bases fit TRBD1. CDR1 and CDR2 from the germline V gene are SEHNR and FQNEAQ (reference sequence). The CDR3 consists of 15 residues. V was pared by 5 bases and J by 4 bases, with 9 bases of the junction left unmatched. The CDR3 DNA reads as TGTGCCAGCAGCATAGATGGGACAGGTCTCTATGGCTACACCTTC. Its translation is CASSIDGTGLYGYTF.

The gene calls are TRBV19 and TRBJ1-1; TRBD1 is a possible D gene (5 bases). This CDR3 spans 13 amino acids. Between the trimmed V and J ends, which lost 7 bases and 2 bases, there was a span of 11 bases. In germline, CDR1 is LNHDA, CDR2 SQIVND (reference sequence). In DNA form, the CDR3 reads TGTGCCAGTACGGGGGGATCCAACACTGAAGCTTTCTTT. This codes for CASTGGSNTEAFF.

The chain is built from TRBV19 and TRBJ1-4; D not resolved. Trimming took 5 bases from V and 0 from J, leaving 13 bases between them. The CDR3 spans 16 residues. Germline lookup yields CDR1 LNHDA and CDR2 SQIVND (reference sequence). The CDR3 DNA follows: TGTGCCAGTAGTCCCTTGAGGGCCTCAACTAATGAAAAACTGTTTTTT. Translating gives CASSPLRASTNEKLFF.

V usage is TRBV20-1 and J usage is TRBJ1-1, with TRBD1 as a possible D gene (5 bases). The CDR3 has 13 amino acids. Trimming shortened V by 3 bases and J by 1 base, and 9 bases separated the two germline ends. Germline V CDR1 and CDR2: DFQATT, SNEGSKA (reference sequence). CDR3: CSASGGGNTEAFF. The CDR3 DNA sequence: TGCAGTGCTAGTGGCGGGGGGAACACTGAAGCTTTCTTT.

V usage is TRBV7-9 and J usage is TRBJ2-7; D perhaps matches TRBD2 (6 bases). Germline V lookup: CDR1 SEHNR, CDR2 FQNEAQ (reference sequence). V lost 0 bases and J lost 6, with 9 bases in between. The CDR3 is made up of 13 amino acids. The CDR3 DNA is TGTGCCAGCAGCTTAGCGGGGGAGGCCGAGCAGTACGTC. It is translated as CASSLAGEAEQYV.

The CDR3 spells CASREGNTDTQYF. The CDR3 DNA is TGCGCCAGCAGGGAGGGCAACACAGATACGCAGTATTTT. The chain uses TRBV4-3 and TRBJ2-3, with D perhaps TRBD2 (6 bases). Trimming removed 6 bases from V and 2 bases from J, with 9 bases in between. Per germline, CDR1 LGHNA and CDR2 YSLEER. The CDR3 has 13 residues.

V is TRBV6-6 and J is TRBJ1-1; 9 bases align to TRBD1. The germline gives CDR1 MNHNY, CDR2 SVGAGI (reference sequence). The CDR3 is 14 amino acids. Trimming at V came to 4 bases and at J to 5 bases, leaving 5 bases not matched to a gene. The CDR3 DNA sequence: TGTGCCAGCAGTTCAACAGGGGGCCAAACTGAAGCTTTCTTT. Translation: CASSSTGGQTEAFF.

The chain couples TRBV29-1 to TRBJ2-3; 10 bases line up with TRBD2. The CDR3 loop spans 15 amino acids. The V gene's germline CDR1 is SQVTM and CDR2 ANQGSEA. The J segment lost 2 bases and the V segment lost 4 bases, leaving 6 bases of the junction unmatched. CDR3 residues: CSVAGSGRATDTQYF. The DNA of the CDR3 is TGCAGCGTTGCGGGCAGCGGGAGGGCCACAGATACGCAGTATTTT.

This clone came up once. The chain employs TRBV11-2 and TRBJ1-2; D may be TRBD1 (6 bases). The CDR3 totals 13 residues. V shed 5 bases and J shed 5 bases, with 12 bases lying between them. CDR1 is SGHAT and CDR2 is FQNNGV in the germline V gene. The CDR3 region is CASSAGQSYGYTF. In DNA form, the CDR3 reads TGTGCCAGCAGCGCAGGACAGAGTTATGGCTACACCTTC.